A single sample is the source of the 14 T cell receptor beta chains below, sequenced in a study of CD8 T cells in Susac syndrome. Reverse transcription of about 0.5 to 1 ug RNA used random hexamers. TCRdb re-analysed the immunoSEQ multiplex PCR reads in MiXCR, keeping a single row per CDR3 protein. This table holds about 190,000 distinct CDR3 sequences, 95% found once. Material: CD4+ T cells from PBMCs. Every receptor here comes from a human donor in good health.

The chain joins TRBV12-3 or TRBV12-4 to TRBJ2-6; 13 positions match TRBD2. The CDR3 consists of 21 residues. Unmatched junction bases numbered 13, after V lost 5 bases and J lost 0 bases. Here the CDR3 reads CASSPAGGLAGFLSGANVLTF. CDR3 sequence (DNA): TGTGCCAGCAGTCCTGCGGGGGGACTAGCGGGATTCCTCTCTGGGGCCAACGTCCTGACTTTC.

The DNA for the CDR3 is TGTGCCAGCAGCTCTCAGCCCAGCGGACCGTACGAGCAGTACGTC. Its protein product is CASSSQPSGPYEQYV. The chain combines TRBV7-6 with TRBJ2-7, with D perhaps matching TRBD2 (5 bases). The ends were cut back, 4 bases at V and 4 bases at J, with 17 bases in the middle. This CDR3 is 15 amino acids long. CDR1 and CDR2 (germline): SGHVS, FNYEAQ.

In its sample, this clonotype was seen a few times. The chain combines TRBV30 with TRBJ2-3; D possibly corresponds to TRBD2 (5 bases). Looked up from germline, CDR1 is GTSNPN and CDR2 is SVGIG (reference sequence). Trimming pared 2 bases from V and 3 bases from J, leaving 15 bases between. CDR3 size: 15 residues. DNA of the CDR3: TGTGCCTGGAGTCAAGCAGCGGAGAAGACAGATACGCAGTATTTT. Residues: CAWSQAAEKTDTQYF. The variable domain in full, completed from reference TRBV30 and TRBJ2-3, reads SQTIHQWPATLVQPVGSPLSLECTVEGTSNPNLYWYRQAAGRGLQLLFYSVGIGQISSEVPQNLSASRPQDRQFILSSKKLLLSDSGFYLCAWSQAAEKTDTQYFGPGTRLTVL.

This sequence joins TRBV9 and TRBJ2-3; TRBD2 agrees at 8 bases. V gave up 3 bases and J gave up 3 bases; unmatched junction bases: 9. Germline CDR1 is SGDLS and CDR2 is YYNGEE. This CDR3 spans 16 amino acids. CDR3 loop: CASSALSGRGTDTQYF. In DNA, the CDR3 is TGTGCCAGCAGCGCCCTGAGCGGGAGAGGTACAGATACGCAGTATTTT.

The rearrangement uses TRBV7-3 and TRBJ1-2, with a weak D call TRBD1 (5 bases). Germline CDR1 is SGHTA and CDR2 is FQGTGA. The ends were cut back, 4 bases at V and 8 bases at J, with 11 bases in the middle. The CDR3 extends over 12 amino acids. CDR3 bases: TGTGCCAGCAGCTCCGACAGACCGGGCTACACCTTC. Translating it yields CASSSDRPGYTF. Full variable domain (outside the CDR3, taken from reference TRBV7-3 and TRBJ1-2): GAGVSQTPSNKVTEKGKYVELRCDPISGHTALYWYRQSLGQGPEFLIYFQGTGAADDSGLPNDRFFAVRPEGSVSTLKIQRTERGDSAVYLCASSSDRPGYTFGSGTRLTVV.

The chain carries TRBV19 and TRBJ1-6; 7 bases are shared with TRBD1. Germline V gene lookup returns CDR1 LNHDA and CDR2 SQIVND (reference sequence). CDR3 size: 16 residues. Unmatched junction bases numbered 12, after V lost 6 bases and J lost 7 bases. The CDR3 DNA reads as TGTGCCAGTAGCCCGATCCCGGGACAGAGAAATTCACCCCTCCACTTT. It yields the protein CASSPIPGQRNSPLHF.

The gene calls are TRBV3-1 and TRBJ1-1; no clear D. Germline V lookup: CDR1 LGHDT, CDR2 YNNKEL (reference sequence). CDR3 length: 12 residues. V lost 0 bases to trimming and J lost 8 bases, with 7 bases between them. The CDR3 bases are TGTGCCAGCAGCCAAGACTACGGGGAAGCTTTCTTT. This codes for CASSQDYGEAFF.

The chain carries TRBV3-1 and TRBJ1-1; unclear D gene. CDR1 and CDR2 (germline): LGHDT, YNNKEL (reference sequence). The CDR3 totals 11 residues. V was pared by 7 bases and J by 4 bases, with 7 bases between. The CDR3 bases are TGTGCCAGCACCCAGGCCACTGAAGCTTTCTTT. This translates into CASTQATEAFF.

This clonotype has a single count. This sequence joins TRBV29-1 and TRBJ2-7; a possible D gene is TRBD1 (5 bases). The CDR3 totals 12 residues. V lost 4 bases, J lost 5 bases, and 12 bases lay in between. Germline lookup yields CDR1 SQVTM and CDR2 ANQGSEA. The CDR3 DNA is TGCAGCGTTGTTTCACAGGTTAACGAGCAGTACTTC. Its protein is CSVVSQVNEQYF.

V and J are TRBV7-2 and TRBJ2-3, with unresolved D. Trimming stripped 1 base from V and 4 bases from J, with 9 bases between. Looked up from germline, CDR1 is SGHTA and CDR2 is FQGNSA. The CDR3 spans 14 residues. The CDR3 region is CASSLGQSPDTQYF. CDR3 DNA sequence: TGTGCCAGCAGCTTAGGGCAGTCCCCAGATACGCAGTATTTT.

The chain carries TRBV30 and TRBJ2-1; the D gene is possibly TRBD1 (6 bases). This CDR3 has 14 residues. From germline, CDR1 is GTSNPN and CDR2 SVGIG (reference sequence). Trimming took off 6 bases at V and 0 bases at J, with 12 bases between the two ends. The chain's CDR3 is CACTGTPSYNEQFF. The CDR3 bases are TGTGCCTGCACCGGGACACCCTCCTACAATGAGCAGTTCTTC. Using reference TRBV30 and TRBJ2-1 for the parts outside the CDR3, the full variable domain is SQTIHQWPATLVQPVGSPLSLECTVEGTSNPNLYWYRQAAGRGLQLLFYSVGIGQISSEVPQNLSASRPQDRQFILSSKKLLLSDSGFYLCACTGTPSYNEQFFGPGTRLTVL.

The V gene is TRBV4-3, the J gene TRBJ1-5; maybe TRBD1 (5 bases). Germline lookup yields CDR1 LGHNA and CDR2 YSLEER. V gave up 4 bases and J gave up 7 bases, with 11 bases separating them. The CDR3 sequence is 13 residues long. Here the CDR3 reads CASSPGTGQPQHF. Here the CDR3 DNA reads TGCGCCAGCAGCCCCGGGACGGGGCAGCCCCAGCATTTT.

The chain couples TRBV25-1 to TRBJ2-7; no definite D call. Germline V gives CDR1 MGHDK, CDR2 SYGVNS. Trimming removed 2 bases from V and 3 bases from J, with 14 bases in between. This CDR3 spans 15 amino acids. CDR3 sequence: CASSEPSGPFYEQYF. In DNA form, the CDR3 reads TGTGCCAGCAGTGAACCGTCCGGTCCATTCTACGAGCAGTACTTC.

The rearrangement uses TRBV20-1 and TRBJ2-3; D ambiguous. The CDR3 runs to 13 residues. The V gene's germline CDR1 is DFQATT and CDR2 SNEGSKA (reference sequence). V dropped 6 bases and J dropped 0 bases, with 10 bases sitting between them. The CDR3 nucleotides are TGCAGTGCCGGGCCCCAGAGCACAGATACGCAGTATTTT. This encodes CSAGPQSTDTQYF.